This T cell receptor beta chain is drawn from a study of blood T cell repertoires in COVID-19. Study-wide background: Samples taken during acute and convalescent COVID-19 were collected in the United States, Italy and Spain. T cells, B-cell-depleted T cells, or PBMCs supplied cDNA or gDNA.

The authors' processing: Reference gene primer amplification gave nucleated cell count estimates. Profiling relied on immunoSEQ multiplex PCR, and the TCRdb table lists in-frame clones only, not all of them. That table is the source of V, J and clone size, and D and trimming were worked out from the DNA. The table includes roughly 120,000 clones, 60% to 85% detected once. V shed 2 bases and J 8 bases; nucleotides not matched to a gene: 4. This CDR3 is 13 amino acids long. Germline lookup yields CDR1 LGHNA and CDR2 YSLEER. This chain joins TRBV4-3 and TRBJ1-1, with 8 bases identical to TRBD1. The source material was peripheral blood. The TCR was taken from a man in his 70s with acute or convalescent COVID-19. In DNA form, the CDR3 reads TGCGCCAGCAGCCAAAGGACAGGGTCCGAAGCTTTCTTT. This codes for CASSQRTGSEAFF.